This paragraph covers one T cell receptor (beta chain) sequence. What it binds is unknown. TCR sequencing used cDNA made by reverse transcription of extracted RNA. The data were produced by immunoSEQ multiplex PCR, yet TCRdb's version contains in-frame clones alone and is incomplete. The table has some 240,000 clones, 50% to 60% seen once. CDR3 length: 13 amino acids. V trimming: 6 bases; J trimming: 6 bases; junction bases outside the gene matches: 9. Germline CDR1 reads SQVTM; CDR2 reads ANQGSEA. The data derive from a study of CD8+ T cells in alopecia areata. On the study more broadly: It was oral tofacitinib, at 5 to 10 mg twice daily, that treated patients received. Study-wide findings and caveats: Relative to normal scalp, lesional scalp, especially alopecia totalis/universalis, showed higher clonality.

The sequence derives from a human donor with alopecia areata. Sequencing used CD4+ T cells sorted from blood, obtained at week 0. The chain joins TRBV29-1 to TRBJ1-2; 8 nucleotides agree with TRBD1. The CDR3 DNA is TGCAGCGTCCGGACAGGGATGTCGGATGGCTACACCTTC. This codes for CSVRTGMSDGYTF.